The rows below give T cell receptor beta chains drawn from one sample of a study of shared clonotypes between healthy human individuals. Generated by immunoSEQ multiplex PCR, the TCRdb table keeps only in-frame clones and is missing some. The profile shows 2 million to 2.5 million clones, under 97% of them singletons. The source material was naive CD4+ T cells sorted from blood. Receptors were obtained from a man between 18 and 35 years old in good health. CDR3s include the opening cysteine and the closing phenylalanine or tryptophan. A D gene is named only where the DNA matches it firmly. Only some rows state a clone size, as once, few, many or a class for expanded clones.

J gene,clone size,V gene,D gene,CDR3 DNA,CDR3 protein
TRBJ1-4,.,TRBV6-6,TRBD1,TGTGCCAGCAGAATGGACAGGGTAAATGAAAAACTGTTTTTT,CASRMDRVNEKLFF
TRBJ2-3,.,TRBV7-6,TRBD2,TGTGCCAGCAGCTGGGGGACTAGCGCAAGCACAGATACGCAGTATTTT,CASSWGTSASTDTQYF
TRBJ2-1,.,TRBV5-4,TRBD2,TGTGCCAGCAGGCTAGCGGGAGGGCCCAATGAGCAGTTCTTC,CASRLAGGPNEQFF
TRBJ1-6,.,TRBV10-3,.,TGTGCCATCAGTGAAAGACAGGATAATTCACCCCTCCACTTT,CAISERQDNSPLHF
TRBJ1-2,.,TRBV30,TRBD1,TGTGCCTGGGGGACAGGCAATAAGAATGGCTACACCTTC,CAWGTGNKNGYTF
TRBJ2-7,once,TRBV6-6,TRBD1,TGTGCCAGCAGTCCGACAGACAGGGGGCGAGACTACGAGCAGTACTTC,CASSPTDRGRDYEQYF
TRBJ2-2,.,TRBV7-2,.,TGTGCCAGCAGGTCACTCAGGGTTACCGGGGAGCTGTTTTTT,CASRSLRVTGELFF
TRBJ1-1,.,TRBV2,TRBD1,TGTGCCAGCAGAAAGACAGGGCCGGCGAACACTGAAGCTTTCTTT,CASRKTGPANTEAFF
TRBJ2-7,.,TRBV27,TRBD2,TGTGCCAGCAGTCTAGCGGGAGGGCCTACAGGCGAGCAGTACTTC,CASSLAGGPTGEQYF
TRBJ1-5,.,TRBV6-1,TRBD1,TGTGCCAGCAGTACTACAGGGGGCGATCAGCCCCAGCATTTT,CASSTTGGDQPQHF
TRBJ2-1,.,TRBV5-6,.,TGTGCCAGCAGCTTCTCCCTAGGGAATGAGCAGTTCTTC,CASSFSLGNEQFF
TRBJ1-6,few,TRBV6-1,.,TGTGCCAGCACCCGAGGGTCGACAGTGGCCTCACCCCTCCACTTT,CASTRGSTVASPLHF
TRBJ1-3,.,TRBV6-6,.,TGTGCCAGCAGTTACTCGACTGGTCCTGGAAACACCATATATTTT,CASSYSTGPGNTIYF
TRBJ1-6,.,TRBV11-1,.,TGTGCCAGCAGTGGTGACAGAAGTTATAATTCACCCCTCCACTTT,CASSGDRSYNSPLHF
TRBJ1-6,.,TRBV5-1,.,TGCGCCAGCAGCTTGGACGTAGGGGACAATTCACCCCTCCACTTT,CASSLDVGDNSPLHF
TRBJ1-3,.,TRBV28,.,TGTGCCAGCAGTTCTCTCAGGGGAGGGACTATGGGAAACACCATATATTTT,CASSSLRGGTMGNTIYF
TRBJ1-3,once,TRBV5-6,.,TGTGCCAGCTCAATGCAGACCGCGACGCAGGGAAACACCATATATTTT,CASSMQTATQGNTIYF
TRBJ2-3,once,TRBV2,TRBD2,TGTGCCAGCAGGATCGTACTAGCGACAGATACGCAGTATTTT,CASRIVLATDTQYF
TRBJ1-1,.,TRBV5-1,.,TGCGCCAGCAGCCTACCAGACAGCTCGGGCGAGGTAGCTTTCTTT,CASSLPDSSGEVAFF
TRBJ2-1,once,TRBV6-5,.,TGTGCCAGCGGGCGGGCCGGTTCTGAGCAGTTCTTC,CASGRAGSEQFF
TRBJ1-2,.,TRBV28,.,TGTGCCAGCTTCTTGGGATACTATGGCTACACCTTC,CASFLGYYGYTF
TRBJ1-2,.,TRBV7-9,.,TGTGCCAGCAGCTGGGACCGAACAAGAAGCTACACCTTC,CASSWDRTRSYTF
TRBJ1-6,.,TRBV7-2,.,TGTGCCAGCAGCCGGACAGTGACCAATTCACCCCTCCACTTT,CASSRTVTNSPLHF
TRBJ2-6,.,TRBV19,TRBD1,TGTGCCAGTAGTATCCACTTCTTGACAGGGAACTCTGGGGCCAACGTCCTGACTTTC,CASSIHFLTGNSGANVLTF
TRBJ2-7,.,TRBV5-4,TRBD2,TGTGCCAGCAGCCCCGACCGGCGGGAGGCATCCTACGAGCAGTACTTC,CASSPDRREASYEQYF
TRBJ2-7,.,TRBV9,.,TGTGCCAGCAGCCCCAGGGGGGACGGAAAAACCTACGAGCAGTACTTC,CASSPRGDGKTYEQYF
TRBJ2-2,.,TRBV7-2,.,TGTGCCAGCAGCTCGGGGTTTGTAAGCGGGGAGCTGTTTTTT,CASSSGFVSGELFF
TRBJ1-5,.,TRBV6-1,.,TGTGCCAGCAGTGGGGGTCTTATGGTGGTCGGCAATCAGCCCCAGCATTTT,CASSGGLMVVGNQPQHF
TRBJ2-7,.,TRBV5-1,TRBD1,TGCGCCAGCAGCAGCCGGGACAGGGGGTGGGAGCAGTACTTC,CASSSRDRGWEQYF
TRBJ1-2,.,TRBV6-5,.,TGTGCCAGCAGTTACCGCATCGGGACCGAGAACTATGGCTACACCTTC,CASSYRIGTENYGYTF
TRBJ1-1,once,TRBV18,.,TGTGCCAGCTCACGCGAGAACACTGAAGCTTTCTTT,CASSRENTEAFF
TRBJ1-2,.,TRBV6-1,.,TGTGCCAGCAGTGAAGGAGGGACGACAGCTAACTATGGCTACACCTTC,CASSEGGTTANYGYTF
TRBJ2-2,.,TRBV5-1,TRBD1,TGCGCCACCAGGGACAGGGGGCGAAGCACCGGGGAGCTGTTTTTT,CATRDRGRSTGELFF
TRBJ1-5,.,TRBV30,TRBD1,TGTGCCTGGAGATCGGGACAGGGGCACCAGCCCCAGCATTTT,CAWRSGQGHQPQHF
TRBJ1-3,.,TRBV9,.,TGTGCCAGCAGCGTAGGAGTGTTTCTGGGTGGAAACACCATATATTTT,CASSVGVFLGGNTIYF
TRBJ1-3,.,TRBV4-3,.,TGCGCCAGCAGCCAAGATGGGACAACTGGAAACACCATATATTTT,CASSQDGTTGNTIYF
TRBJ1-3,.,TRBV7-2,TRBD1,TGTGCCAGCAGCTTAGCCCCTCCCGGACAGGGTGGAAACACCATATATTTT,CASSLAPPGQGGNTIYF
TRBJ1-2,.,TRBV27,.,TGTGCCAGCAGTTTTAGACGAAACTATGGCTACACCTTC,CASSFRRNYGYTF
TRBJ2-1,.,TRBV11-2,.,TGTGCCAGCAGCTCGGGACTCGTCACGAATGAGCAGTTCTTC,CASSSGLVTNEQFF
TRBJ1-5,.,TRBV30,.,TGTGCCTGGACCCCAAGGGAGGGGCTGTCCAATCAGCCCCAGCATTTT,CAWTPREGLSNQPQHF
TRBJ2-5,.,TRBV5-1,TRBD1,TGCGCCAGCAGCCAGTCACAGGGGGCAGGGGAGACCCAGTACTTC,CASSQSQGAGETQYF
TRBJ2-7,.,TRBV15,.,TGTGCCACCAGCAGAGAAGGAGGCCCCGTAAGCTACGAGCAGTACTTC,CATSREGGPVSYEQYF
TRBJ2-1,.,TRBV6-4,.,TGTGCCAGCAGTGAGCAGTCCCACAATGAGCAGTTCTTC,CASSEQSHNEQFF
TRBJ1-3,.,TRBV9,.,TGTGCCAGCAGTACCGGGGACACCCGGAGGAGGGCTGGAAACACCATATATTTT,CASSTGDTRRRAGNTIYF
TRBJ1-4,few,TRBV7-9,.,TGTGCCAGCAGCTTAGTAGAGACAGTGAATGAAAAACTGTTTTTT,CASSLVETVNEKLFF
TRBJ2-5,.,TRBV15,.,TGTGCCACCAGCACACGAACCAAGTACCAAGAGACCCAGTACTTC,CATSTRTKYQETQYF
TRBJ2-5,once,TRBV7-9,.,TGTGCCAGCAGCTTAGGGGAGGACCTCCAGGCGAAACGGACCCAGTACTTC,CASSLGEDLQAKRTQYF
TRBJ1-2,.,TRBV10-3,TRBD1,TGTGCCATCAAGGACAGGGAGGATGGCTACACCTTC,CAIKDREDGYTF
TRBJ2-3,.,TRBV15,.,TGTGCCACCAGCAGCCCCTCGGGGTCAGATACGCAGTATTTT,CATSSPSGSDTQYF
TRBJ2-1,.,TRBV28,.,TGTGCCAGCGTCCAAGGCGGTGAGCAGTTCTTC,CASVQGGEQFF
TRBJ2-3,.,TRBV14,.,TGTGCCAGCAGCCAAGAACCGGGTTATAACTTTGATACGCAGTATTTT,CASSQEPGYNFDTQYF
TRBJ2-3,.,TRBV6-5,.,TGTGCCAGCATGAGGAGCGGGAGCACAGATACGCAGTATTTT,CASMRSGSTDTQYF
TRBJ2-7,.,TRBV18,.,TGTGCCAGCTCACCGGGTCAGGTTCTCCACGAGCAGTACTTC,CASSPGQVLHEQYF
TRBJ2-5,.,TRBV30,.,TGTGCCTGGAGTGTTCCCGAGACCCAGTACTTC,CAWSVPETQYF
TRBJ2-1,once,TRBV7-6,TRBD2,TGTGCCAGCAGCAAACTAGCGGGACTCAATGAGCAGTTCTTC,CASSKLAGLNEQFF
TRBJ2-3,once,TRBV6-4,TRBD1,TGTGCCAGCAGTGCGCTGGGACAGCGGGATACGCAGTATTTT,CASSALGQRDTQYF
TRBJ2-7,.,TRBV5-1,.,TGCGCCAGCAGCCTCCTAATACAGGGCAGTCAACCCTACGAGCAGTACTTC,CASSLLIQGSQPYEQYF
TRBJ2-7,.,TRBV5-6,TRBD2,TGTGCCAGCAGCTCTGCTCCTAGCGGGAGCTACGAGCAGTACTTC,CASSSAPSGSYEQYF